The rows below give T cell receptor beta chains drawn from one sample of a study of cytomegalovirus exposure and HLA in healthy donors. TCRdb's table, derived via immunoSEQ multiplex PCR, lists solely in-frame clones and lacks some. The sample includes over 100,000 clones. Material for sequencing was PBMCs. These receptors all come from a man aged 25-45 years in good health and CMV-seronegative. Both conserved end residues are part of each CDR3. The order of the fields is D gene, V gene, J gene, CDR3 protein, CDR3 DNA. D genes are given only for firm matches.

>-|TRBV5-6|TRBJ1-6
CASSPGGRESPLHF
TGTGCCAGCAGCCCGGGAGGGAGGGAATCACCCCTCCACTTT
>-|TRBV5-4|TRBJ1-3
CASSAGGTGNTIYF
TGTGCCAGCAGCGCCGGGGGTACTGGAAACACCATATATTTT
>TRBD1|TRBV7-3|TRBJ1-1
CASKGGGSTEAFF
TGTGCCTCCAAAGGGGGCGGAAGCACTGAAGCTTTCTTT
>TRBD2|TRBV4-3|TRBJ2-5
CASSQETSGGQETQYF
TGCGCCAGCAGCCAAGAAACTAGCGGGGGTCAAGAGACCCAGTACTTC
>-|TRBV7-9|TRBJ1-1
CASSLELEAFF
TGTGCCAGCAGCTTAGAACTTGAAGCTTTCTTT
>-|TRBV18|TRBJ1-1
CASSPYLGTGGENTEAFF
TGTGCCAGCTCACCGTATCTAGGGACGGGGGGCGAGAACACTGAAGCTTTCTTT
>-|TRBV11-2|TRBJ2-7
CASRQRGKWGNEQYF
TGTGCCAGCAGACAAAGGGGGAAATGGGGAAACGAGCAGTACTTC
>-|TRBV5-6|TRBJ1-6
CASSFPPGGINSPLHF
TGTGCCAGCAGCTTCCCGCCGGGAGGGATTAATTCACCCCTCCACTTT
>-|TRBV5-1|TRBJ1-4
CASRDGATNEKLFF
TGCGCCAGCAGGGACGGGGCAACTAATGAAAAACTGTTTTTT
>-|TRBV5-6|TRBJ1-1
CASTRSRAMNTEAFF
TGTGCCAGCACAAGGAGTCGCGCCATGAACACTGAAGCTTTCTTT
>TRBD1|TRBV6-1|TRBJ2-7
CASSEVQTGTGGTYEQYF
TGTGCCAGCAGTGAAGTTCAAACCGGGACAGGGGGGACCTACGAGCAGTACTTC
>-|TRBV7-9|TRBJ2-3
CASRQGLMDTQYF
TGTGCAAGCCGGCAGGGCCTCATGGATACGCAGTATTTT
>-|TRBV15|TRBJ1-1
CATSPRTGGAFF
TGTGCCACCAGCCCCCGGACGGGAGGAGCTTTCTTT
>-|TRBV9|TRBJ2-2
CASHPNVLDRFSTGELFF
TGTGCCAGCCATCCGAATGTGCTGGACAGATTTTCCACCGGGGAGCTGTTTTTT
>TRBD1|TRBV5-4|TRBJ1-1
CASNPFRTGRRNTEAFF
TGTGCCAGCAACCCCTTCCGGACAGGGCGAAGGAACACTGAAGCTTTCTTT
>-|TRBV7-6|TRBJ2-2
CASSLFEGTGELFF
TGTGCCAGCAGCTTATTTGAGGGCACCGGGGAGCTGTTTTTT
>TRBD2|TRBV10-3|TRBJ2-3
CAISEPSGGTDTQYF
TGTGCCATCAGTGAGCCTAGCGGGGGCACAGATACGCAGTATTTT
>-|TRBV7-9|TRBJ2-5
CASSLGPDGWPQYF
TGTGCCAGCAGCCTGGGTCCAGACGGGTGGCCCCAGTACTTC
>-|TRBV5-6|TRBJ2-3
CASKGRASSNTQYF
TGTGCCAGCAAAGGCCGAGCTAGCTCCAATACGCAGTATTTT
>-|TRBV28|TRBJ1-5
CASSFAGDQPQHF
TGTGCCAGCAGTTTTGCAGGGGATCAGCCCCAGCATTTT
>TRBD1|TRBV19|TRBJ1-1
CASSWGQDMNTEAFF
TGTGCCAGTAGTTGGGGACAGGACATGAACACTGAAGCTTTCTTT
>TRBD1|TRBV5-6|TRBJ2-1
CASSFGRGYNEQFF
TGTGCCAGCAGCTTCGGCAGGGGGTACAATGAGCAGTTCTTC
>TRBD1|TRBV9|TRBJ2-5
CASSAGDREYF
TGTGCCAGCAGCGCCGGGGACAGGGAGTACTTC
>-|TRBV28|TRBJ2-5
CASSFQVTETQYF
TGTGCCAGCAGTTTTCAGGTCACGGAGACCCAGTACTTC
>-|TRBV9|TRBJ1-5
CASRSGREDQPQHF
TGTGCCAGCAGGTCGGGCAGGGAGGATCAGCCCCAGCATTTT
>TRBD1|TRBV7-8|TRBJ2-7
CASSLRGGGYEQYF
TGTGCCAGCAGCTTAAGAGGGGGCGGGTACGAGCAGTACTTC
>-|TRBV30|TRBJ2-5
CAWSVRAGTGETQYF
TGTGCCTGGAGTGTACGGGCGGGGACCGGGGAGACCCAGTACTTC
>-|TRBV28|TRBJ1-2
CASSLGTGPRPRGYGYTF
TGTGCCAGCAGTCTAGGAACGGGTCCGAGGCCGCGGGGCTATGGCTACACCTTC
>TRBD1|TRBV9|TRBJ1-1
CASSVKTGDTEAFF
TGTGCCAGCAGCGTCAAGACAGGGGACACTGAAGCTTTCTTT
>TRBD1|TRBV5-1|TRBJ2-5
CASSGGTGEETQYF
TGCGCCAGCAGCGGAGGGACAGGGGAAGAGACCCAGTACTTC
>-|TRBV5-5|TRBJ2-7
CASSLGATGWGREQYF
TGTGCCAGCAGCTTGGGGGCAACTGGTTGGGGGCGGGAGCAGTACTTC
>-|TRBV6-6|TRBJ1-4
CASSYSGIPNEKLFF
TGTGCCAGCAGTTACTCCGGGATACCCAATGAAAAACTGTTTTTT
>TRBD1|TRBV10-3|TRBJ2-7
CAISESGQGVLTSYEQYF
TGTGCCATCAGTGAGTCTGGACAGGGGGTGTTAACTTCCTACGAGCAGTACTTC
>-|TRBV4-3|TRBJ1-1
CASSQDQRAEAFF
TGCGCCAGCAGCCAAGATCAAAGAGCTGAAGCTTTCTTT
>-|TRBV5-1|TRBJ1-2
CASSVAAANYGYTF
TGCGCCAGCAGCGTCGCGGCAGCTAACTATGGCTACACCTTC
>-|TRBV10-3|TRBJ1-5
CAISESGGNQPQHF
TGTGCCATCAGTGAGTCGGGAGGGAATCAGCCCCAGCATTTT
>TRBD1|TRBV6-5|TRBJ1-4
CASSYSMTGLNEKLFF
TGTGCCAGCAGTTACTCGATGACAGGGCTTAATGAAAAACTGTTTTTT
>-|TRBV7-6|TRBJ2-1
CASSLSPNEQFF
TGTGCCAGCAGCTTATCTCCCAATGAGCAGTTCTTC
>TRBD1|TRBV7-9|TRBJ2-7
CASSPLTGLNYEQYF
TGTGCCAGCAGCCCCCTGACAGGGTTGAACTACGAGCAGTACTTC
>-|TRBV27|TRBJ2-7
CASSNVGGAHEQYF
TGTGCCAGCAGCAATGTCGGTGGGGCCCACGAGCAGTACTTC
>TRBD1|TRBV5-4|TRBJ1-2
CASSGDRNYGYTF
TGTGCCAGCAGCGGGGACAGGAACTATGGCTACACCTTC
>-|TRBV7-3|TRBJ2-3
CASSLLARVGDTQYF
TGTGCCAGCAGCCTACTGGCGAGGGTTGGGGATACGCAGTATTTT
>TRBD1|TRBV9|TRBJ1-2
CASSVDNRGNYGYTF
TGTGCCAGCAGCGTAGATAACAGGGGAAACTATGGCTACACCTTC
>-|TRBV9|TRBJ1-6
CASSHRTENSPLHF
TGTGCCAGCAGCCACCGGACAGAGAATTCACCCCTCCACTTT
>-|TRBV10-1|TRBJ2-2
CASRLLNTGELFF
TGCGCCAGCAGATTATTAAACACCGGGGAGCTGTTTTTT
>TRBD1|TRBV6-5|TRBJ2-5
CASSYSGDREETQYF
TGTGCCAGCAGTTACTCAGGGGACAGGGAAGAGACCCAGTACTTC
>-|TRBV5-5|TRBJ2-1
CASTSLPGPGDNEQFF
TGTGCCAGCACCTCACTCCCCGGGCCAGGGGACAATGAGCAGTTCTTC
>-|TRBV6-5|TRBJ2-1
CASSLTQGTYNEQFF
TGTGCCAGCAGCCTGACACAGGGAACCTACAATGAGCAGTTCTTC
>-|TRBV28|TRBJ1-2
CASSLPGAGYTF
TGTGCCAGCAGTTTACCAGGGGCTGGCTACACCTTC
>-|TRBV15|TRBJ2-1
CATSRDLRGEQFF
TGTGCCACCAGCAGAGATCTAAGGGGTGAGCAGTTCTTC
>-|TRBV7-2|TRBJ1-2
CASSYDRYGYTF
TGTGCCAGCAGTTACGACAGATATGGCTACACCTTC
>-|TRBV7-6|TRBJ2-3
CASSLVRGDTQYF
TGTGCCAGCAGCTTAGTCAGGGGCGATACGCAGTATTTT
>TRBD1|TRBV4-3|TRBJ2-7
CASSQARTGIVYEQYF
TGCGCCAGCAGCCAAGCCCGGACAGGGATAGTCTACGAGCAGTACTTC
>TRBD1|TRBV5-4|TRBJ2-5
CASSLAGTGGAETQYF
TGTGCCAGCAGCTTGGCCGGGACAGGGGGCGCAGAGACCCAGTACTTC
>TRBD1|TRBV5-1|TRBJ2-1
CASSGGTGAPSAAFDEQFF
TGCGCCAGCAGCGGAGGGACAGGGGCCCCCTCGGCGGCATTTGATGAGCAGTTCTTC
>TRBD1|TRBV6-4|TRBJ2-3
CASSPEGATDTQYF
TGTGCCAGCAGCCCCGAGGGGGCCACAGATACGCAGTATTTT
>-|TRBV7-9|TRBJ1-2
CASSLIQDRGYTF
TGTGCCAGCAGCTTAATACAGGACCGTGGCTACACCTTC
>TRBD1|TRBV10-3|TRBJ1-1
CATQDRAMNTEAFF
TGTGCCACCCAGGACAGGGCCATGAACACTGAAGCTTTCTTT
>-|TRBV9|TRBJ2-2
CASSAGNKGVLGELFF
TGTGCCAGCAGCGCCGGTAATAAAGGGGTGTTGGGGGAGCTGTTTTTT